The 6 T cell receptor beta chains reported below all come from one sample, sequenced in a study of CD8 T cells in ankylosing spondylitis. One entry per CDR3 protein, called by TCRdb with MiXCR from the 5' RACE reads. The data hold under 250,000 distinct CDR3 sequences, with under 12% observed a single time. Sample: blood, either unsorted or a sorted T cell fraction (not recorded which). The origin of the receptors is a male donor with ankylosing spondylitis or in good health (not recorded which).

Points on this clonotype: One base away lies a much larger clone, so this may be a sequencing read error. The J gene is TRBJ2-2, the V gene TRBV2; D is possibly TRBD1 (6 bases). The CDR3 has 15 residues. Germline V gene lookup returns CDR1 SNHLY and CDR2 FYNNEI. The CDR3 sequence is CASSRGGLNAGELFF. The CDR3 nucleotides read TGTGCCAGCAGCAGGGGCGGTTTGAACGCCGGGGAGCTGTTTTTT. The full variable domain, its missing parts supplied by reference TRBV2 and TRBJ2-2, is EPEVTQTPSHQVTQMGQEVILRCVPISNHLYFYWYRQILGQKVEFLVSFYNNEISEKSEIFDDQFSVERPDGSNFTLKIRSTKLEDSAMYFCASSRGGLNAGELFFGEGSRLTVL.

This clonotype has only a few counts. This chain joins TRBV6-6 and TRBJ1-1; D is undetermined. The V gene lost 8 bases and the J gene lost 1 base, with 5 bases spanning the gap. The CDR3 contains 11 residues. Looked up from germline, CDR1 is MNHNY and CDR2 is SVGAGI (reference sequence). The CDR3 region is CASSANTEAFF. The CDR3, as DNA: TGTGCCAGCTCAGCGAACACTGAAGCTTTCTTT.

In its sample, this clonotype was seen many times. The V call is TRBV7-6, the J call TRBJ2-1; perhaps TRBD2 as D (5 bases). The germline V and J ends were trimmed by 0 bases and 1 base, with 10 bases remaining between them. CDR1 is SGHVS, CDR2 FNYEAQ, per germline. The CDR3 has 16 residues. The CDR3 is CASSLAGAASYNEQFF. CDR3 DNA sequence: TGTGCCAGCAGCTTAGCGGGAGCGGCGTCCTACAATGAGCAGTTCTTC.

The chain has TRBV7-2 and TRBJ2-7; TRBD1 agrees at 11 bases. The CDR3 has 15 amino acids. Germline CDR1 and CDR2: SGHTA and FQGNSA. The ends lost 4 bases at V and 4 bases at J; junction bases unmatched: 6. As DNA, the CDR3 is TGTGCCAGCAGCTATACCGGGACAGGGGGATACGAGCAGTACTTC. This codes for CASSYTGTGGYEQYF.

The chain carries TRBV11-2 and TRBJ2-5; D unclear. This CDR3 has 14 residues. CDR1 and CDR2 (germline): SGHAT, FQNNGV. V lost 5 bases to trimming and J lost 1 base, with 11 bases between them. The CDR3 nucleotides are TGTGCCAGCAGCCAAAATCCTAGCCAAGAGACCCAGTACTTC. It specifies CASSQNPSQETQYF.

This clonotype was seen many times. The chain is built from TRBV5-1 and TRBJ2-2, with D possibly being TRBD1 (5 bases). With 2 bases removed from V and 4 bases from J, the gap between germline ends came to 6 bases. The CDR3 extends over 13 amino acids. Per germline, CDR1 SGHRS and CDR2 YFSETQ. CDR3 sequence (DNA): TGCGCCAGCAGCTTAGGGGCCACCGGGGAGCTGTTTTTT. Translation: CASSLGATGELFF.